The T cell receptor (beta chain) described here comes from a study of T cell repertoires in cytomegalovirus infection. TCRdb called the reads again in MiXCR, with one record for every CDR3 protein. This sample has about 680,000 distinct CDR3 sequences, with roughly 26% found just once. Germline V lookup: CDR1 SGDLS, CDR2 YYNGEE. Losses at the gene ends were 0 bases for V and 1 base for J; bases not matched to a gene: 2. This CDR3 spans 15 amino acids. Material for sequencing was CD8+ T cells from PBMCs. This chain links TRBV9 with TRBJ2-3; 7 bases are shared with TRBD1. This receptor was obtained from a human donor in good health (CMV status not recorded). Some clones in this sample may be carry-over from other donors' samples. The chain's CDR3 is CASSVGQGGTDTQYF. CDR3 in DNA: TGTGCCAGCAGCGTAGGACAGGGTGGCACAGATACGCAGTATTTT.